Listed below are T cell receptor beta chains from one sample, sequenced in a study of tumor-infiltrating lymphocytes in primary liver carcinoma. TCRdb analysed the multiplex PCR reads with MiXCR anew, one entry per CDR3 protein. The repertoire has approximately 190,000 distinct CDR3 sequences, around 85% of them found once; the top ten carry 15% to 20%. Sequencing was carried out using tumor tissue from primary liver carcinoma. These receptors originate from a man aged 35-49 years with primary liver carcinoma and hepatitis B virus infection. Both conserved end residues are part of each CDR3. Fields, in order: CDR3 length, D gene, J gene, clone size, V gene, CDR3 protein, CDR3 DNA. The D gene is left open where the match is weak. Some rows have no size entry. The others give once, few or many, or a class for an expanded clone.

14 | . | TRBJ1-2 | . | TRBV6-2/TRBV6-3 | CASISGLMNYGYTF | TGCGCCAGCATCTCCGGACTAATGAACTATGGCTACACCTTC
12 | . | TRBJ2-3 | . | TRBV29-1 | CSVDGEAGQSYF | TGCAGCGTTGATGGAGAGGCGGGACAATCGTATTTT
11 | . | TRBJ2-2 | . | TRBV12-3/TRBV12-4 | CASSSRMELFF | TGTGCTAGCAGTTCCCGGATGGAGCTATTTTTT
15 | . | TRBJ2-2 | many | TRBV4-2 | CASSPRGGNTGELFF | TGTGCCAGCAGCCCCAGGGGGGGGAACACCGGGGAGCTGTTTTTT
12 | . | TRBJ2-5 | . | TRBV6-1 | CANTAERRTQYF | TGTGCCAACACGGCCGAACGGAGGACCCAGTACTTC
17 | TRBD1 | TRBJ2-5 | . | TRBV24-1 | CATSTGKRQGGRETQYF | TGTGCCACCAGTACAGGCAAAAGACAAGGGGGCAGGGAGACCCAGTACTTC
12 | . | TRBJ2-5 | . | TRBV5-5 | CASSLSTETQYF | TGTGCCAGCAGTTTGAGTACAGAGACTCAGTATTTC
12 | . | TRBJ2-5 | . | TRBV11-2 | CASSLEGAAQCF | TGTGCCAGCAGTCTAGAGGGTGCTGCCCAGTGCTTC
15 | . | TRBJ2-1 | few | TRBV29-1 | CSVGLSGGFYNEQFF | TGTAGCGTTGGACTATCTGGAGGGTTCTACAATGAGCAGTTCTTC
18 | TRBD1 | TRBJ1-6 | . | TRBV28 | CTSQPETGGEMENSPLHF | TGTACCAGTCAACCCGAGACAGGGGGTGAGATGGAGAATTCACCCCTCCACTTT
13 | . | TRBJ1-1 | . | TRBV11-3 | CISSLAGYTEAFF | TGTATCAGCAGCCTTGCTGGGTACACTGAAGCTTTCTTT
16 | TRBD2 | TRBJ2-1 | . | TRBV6-1 | CVSRAIRTSGYNEQFF | TGTGTCAGCAGAGCCATTCGGACTAGCGGTTACAATGAGCAGTTTTTC
13 | . | TRBJ1-5 | . | TRBV29-1 | CSAGGGANQPQQF | TGCAGCGCCGGAGGGGGTGCGAATCAGCCACAGCAATTT
13 | TRBD1 | TRBJ1-5 | . | TRBV29-1 | CSVETGGYQPQHF | TGCAGCGTTGAAACAGGGGGCTATCAGCCTCAGCATTTT
14 | . | TRBJ2-3 | . | TRBV5-1 | CASSLGGNTDTQYF | TGCGCCAGCAGCTTGGGAGGTAACACAGATACACAGTATTTT
14 | . | TRBJ2-7 | once | TRBV6-2/TRBV6-3 | CASCFDSGSYEQYF | TGTGCCAGCTGTTTCGACTCCGGCTCCTACGAGCAGTACTTC
13 | . | TRBJ2-3 | . | TRBV14 | CASNRGYTDTQCF | TGCGCCAGCAACCGAGGATACACAGATACGCAGTGTTTT
16 | TRBD2 | TRBJ2-3 | once | TRBV7-8 | CASSSPGISGRSTQYF | TGTGCCAGCAGCTCTCCCGGGATTAGCGGGAGGAGTACGCAGTATTTT
13 | . | TRBJ1-1 | . | TRBV29-1 | CSVFDRKNTETFF | TGCAGTGTGTTCGACAGGAAGAACACTGAAACTTTCTTT
16 | . | TRBJ1-5 | . | TRBV11-2 | CASSRRSTGNTYTQHF | TGTGCCAGCAGTAGAAGAAGTACGGGGAACACATATACGCAGCATTTT
12 | . | TRBJ2-7 | . | TRBV20-1 | CSARRQFNEQYF | TGCAGTGCCAGGCGACAGTTCAACGAGCAGTACTTC
14 | . | TRBJ2-7 | . | TRBV4-2 | CPSNQSRGPYELYF | TGTCCCAGCAACCAAAGTCGGGGCCCATACGAGCTGTACTTC
15 | . | TRBJ2-1 | many | TRBV10-3 | CAISAITGAYNEQFF | TGTGCCATCAGTGCGATAACGGGAGCCTACAATGAGCAGTTCTTC
14 | . | TRBJ1-1 | . | TRBV10-3 | CAIQRGGVNTEAYF | TGTGCCATCCAACGGGGAGGAGTGAACACTGAAGCTTACTTT
15 | TRBD2 | TRBJ2-3 | . | TRBV24-1 | CTTSDISGSPDTQYF | TGTACCACCAGTGACATTAGCGGGAGCCCAGATACGCAGTATTTT
15 | . | TRBJ2-7 | . | TRBV5-4 | CASSLKVAEAYEQHF | TGTGCCAGCAGCTTGAAAGTAGCGGAGGCCTACGAGCAGCACTTC
15 | TRBD2 | TRBJ2-3 | . | TRBV6-5 | CASNPGLEGTNTQYF | TGTGCCAGCAACCCAGGACTAGAAGGAACAAATACGCAGTATTTT
16 | . | TRBJ2-1 | . | TRBV28 | CASSLGGPSSYNEQFF | TGTGCCAGCAGTTTAGGGGGTCCTAGCTCCTACAATGAGCAGTTCTTC
15 | . | TRBJ2-4 | many | TRBV5-4 | CASSSPSSNKNIQYF | TGTGCCAGCAGCTCCCCTAGTAGCAACAAAAACATTCAGTACTTC
16 | . | TRBJ2-1 | . | TRBV6-2/TRBV6-3 | CASSPPGEDSYNEQFF | TGTGCCAGCAGTCCGCCGGGAGAGGACTCCTACAATGAGCAGTTCTTC
15 | TRBD2 | TRBJ2-1 | . | TRBV6-5 | CASTRAGGVYNKQFF | TGTGCCAGCACCCGAGCGGGAGGGGTATACAATAAGCAGTTCTTC
14 | . | TRBJ2-1 | few | TRBV29-1 | CSAHRTRGGDEQFF | TGCAGCGCCCATAGGACCAGAGGCGGCGATGAGCAGTTTTTC
14 | . | TRBJ2-2 | . | TRBV11-3 | CAISLNTNAGELFF | TGTGCCATCAGCTTAAACACGAACGCCGGGGAGCTGTTTTTT
14 | . | TRBJ2-3 | . | TRBV11-1 | CVSSLGTSTDMQYF | TGTGTCAGCAGCCTTGGAACTAGCACAGATATGCAGTATTTT
17 | . | TRBJ2-4 | . | TRBV7-8 | CASSPLSSGLTKNFQYF | TGTGCCAGTAGCCCCCTTTCCAGCGGATTAACCAAAAACTTTCAGTACTTC
13 | . | TRBJ1-1 | . | TRBV12-3/TRBV12-4 | CASNLDRYTEAFF | TGTGCCAGCAATTTAGACAGATACACTGAAGCTTTTTTT
15 | . | TRBJ2-2 | many | TRBV2 | CASSEIGRNTGELFF | TGTGCCAGCAGTGAAATAGGGAGGAACACCGGGGAGCTGTTTTTT
13 | TRBD2 | TRBJ2-7 | many | TRBV6-5 | CASSRGEPYEQYF | TGTGCCAGCTCCCGGGGGGAACCCTACGAGCAGTACTTC
11 | TRBD2 | TRBJ2-1 | many | TRBV29-1 | CSGDQRGARVF | TGCAGCGGGGACCAGCGGGGGGCCAGGGTCTTC
20 | . | TRBJ2-7 | . | TRBV12-3/TRBV12-4 | CVSSFGQGASPGTSTYEQYF | .
13 | . | TRBJ2-7 | . | TRBV6-2/TRBV6-3 | CISSSTVSYEQYF | TGTATCAGCAGTTCGACAGTGTCCTACGAGCAGTATTTC